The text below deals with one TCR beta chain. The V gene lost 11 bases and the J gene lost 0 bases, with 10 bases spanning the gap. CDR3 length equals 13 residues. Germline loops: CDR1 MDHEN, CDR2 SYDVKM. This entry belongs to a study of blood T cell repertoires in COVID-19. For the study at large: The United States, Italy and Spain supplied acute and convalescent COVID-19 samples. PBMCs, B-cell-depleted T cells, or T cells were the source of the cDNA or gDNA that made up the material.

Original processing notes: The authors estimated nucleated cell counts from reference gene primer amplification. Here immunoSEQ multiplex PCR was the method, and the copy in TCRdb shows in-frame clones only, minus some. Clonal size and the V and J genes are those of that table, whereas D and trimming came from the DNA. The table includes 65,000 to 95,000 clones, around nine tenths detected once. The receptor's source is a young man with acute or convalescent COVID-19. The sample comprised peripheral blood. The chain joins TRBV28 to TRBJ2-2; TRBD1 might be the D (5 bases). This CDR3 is CASGHPNTGELFF. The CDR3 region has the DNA TGTGCCTCAGGACACCCGAACACCGGGGAGCTGTTTTTT.